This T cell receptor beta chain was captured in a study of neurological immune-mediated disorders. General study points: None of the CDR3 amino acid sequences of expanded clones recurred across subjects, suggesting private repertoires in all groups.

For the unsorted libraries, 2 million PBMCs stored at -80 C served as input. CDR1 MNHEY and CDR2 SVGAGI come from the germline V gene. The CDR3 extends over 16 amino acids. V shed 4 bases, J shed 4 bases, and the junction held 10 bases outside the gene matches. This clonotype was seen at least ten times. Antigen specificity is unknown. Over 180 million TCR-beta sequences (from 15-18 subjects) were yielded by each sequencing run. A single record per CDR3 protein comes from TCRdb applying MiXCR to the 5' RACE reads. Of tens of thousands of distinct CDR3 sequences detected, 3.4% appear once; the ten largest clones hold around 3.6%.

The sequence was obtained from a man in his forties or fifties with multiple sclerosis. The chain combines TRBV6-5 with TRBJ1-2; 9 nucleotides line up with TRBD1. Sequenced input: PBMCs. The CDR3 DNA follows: TGTGCCAGCAGTTTTACAGGGGGCGGCCTCGGCTATGGCTACACCTTC. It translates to CASSFTGGGLGYGYTF.